This T cell receptor (beta chain) was documented in a study of blood T cell repertoires in COVID-19. Comments on this clone: The same CDR3 is also encoded by other DNA sequences in this sample.

Clones were read by immunoSEQ multiplex PCR, and TCRdb kept only the in-frame ones, dropping some. The sample lists about 110,000 clones; less than 85% were seen once. CDR1 and CDR2 from the germline V gene are DFQATT and SNEGSKA (reference sequence). The germline V and J ends were trimmed by 5 bases and 8 bases, with 12 bases remaining between them. The CDR3 covers 11 residues. The sequence was obtained from a woman in her 40s with acute or convalescent COVID-19. Sample: peripheral blood. The chain is built from TRBV20-1 and TRBJ1-1; tentatively, D is TRBD1 (5 bases). Written as DNA, the CDR3 is TGCAGTGCTTCTCTGGGGCGGGAAGCTTTCTTT. Protein product: CSASLGREAFF.